The 26 T cell receptor beta chains below come from one sample, sequenced in a study of OX40 agonist ivuxolimab in advanced cancers. Only in-frame clones appear in the TCRdb table, and some are missing; sequencing was by immunoSEQ multiplex PCR. Of about 100,000 clones listed, roughly 90% are singletons. This specimen was CD4+ or CD8+ T cells sorted from blood, taken in a trial of the OX40 agonist ivuxolimab. The source is an adult with an advanced solid tumor such as melanoma, head and neck, liver or kidney cancer.

This chain uses TRBV19 with TRBJ2-1, with 16 bases matching TRBD2. Germline trimming cut 1 base from V and 6 bases from J; bases unmatched to any gene: 6. CDR3 size: 18 residues. Per the germline V gene, CDR1 is LNHDA and CDR2 is SQIVND (reference sequence). The CDR3 is CASSIAGGTSGRVNEQFF. In DNA, the CDR3 is TGTGCCAGTAGTATAGCGGGTGGGACTAGCGGGAGGGTCAATGAGCAGTTCTTC.

This chain uses TRBV5-1 with TRBJ2-3; 10 positions agree with TRBD2. J was trimmed by 4 bases and V by 4 bases; bases with no gene match: 15. The CDR3 covers 18 residues. CDR1 SGHRS and CDR2 YFSETQ come from the germline V gene. The chain's CDR3 is CASSPGVGGTSVSDTQYF. The CDR3 DNA follows: TGCGCCAGCAGCCCTGGGGTCGGCGGGACTAGCGTATCAGATACGCAGTATTTT.

J is TRBJ1-1 and V is TRBV30; D call uncertain. V shed 3 bases and J shed 3 bases, with 20 bases lying between them. CDR3 length: 16 amino acids. The germline gives CDR1 GTSNPN, CDR2 SVGIG (reference sequence). The CDR3 loop reads CAWSWRGRTLDTEAFF. The CDR3 nucleotides read TGTGCCTGGAGCTGGCGTGGCAGGACGTTGGACACTGAAGCTTTCTTT.

The chain carries TRBV5-1 and TRBJ2-2; tentative D call: TRBD1 (6 bases). Trimming pared 0 bases from V and 5 bases from J, leaving 14 bases between. The germline V gene encodes CDR1 SGHRS and CDR2 YFSETQ. The CDR3 sequence is 16 residues long. CDR3 sequence (DNA): TGCGCCAGCAGCTTGGTCCCAGGGGTGCGAACCGGGGAGCTGTTTTTT. Its protein product is CASSLVPGVRTGELFF.

This chain connects TRBV6-1 to TRBJ1-1, with unresolved D. The CDR3 is 13 residues long. The V end was cut by 1 base, the J end by 12 bases, with 15 bases between. CDR1 and CDR2 from the germline V gene are MNHNS and SASEGT. This chain's CDR3 is CASSEGSRASTFF. The CDR3 bases are TGTGCCAGCAGTGAAGGGTCGAGGGCTAGTACTTTCTTT.

This chain uses TRBV2 with TRBJ2-1, with TRBD2 identical over 9 bases. The CDR3 contains 18 residues. In germline, CDR1 is SNHLY, CDR2 FYNNEI. With 4 bases clipped from V and 1 base from J, the junction kept 11 bases outside the gene matches. The CDR3 protein is CASSGVAGASLSYNEQFF. For the CDR3, the DNA is TGTGCCAGCAGTGGGGTAGCGGGGGCGAGTTTGTCCTACAATGAGCAGTTCTTC.

The chain couples TRBV6-1 to TRBJ1-5; a possible D gene is TRBD1 (5 bases). V gave up 2 bases and J gave up 5 bases, with 10 bases separating them. Germline V gene data show CDR1 as MNHNS and CDR2 as SASEGT. The CDR3 runs 14 residues. This chain's CDR3 is CASSEFWGDQPQHF. CDR3 in DNA: TGTGCCAGCAGTGAATTCTGGGGGGATCAGCCCCAGCATTTT.

Only one count was recorded for this clone. The chain links TRBV27 to TRBJ2-3; perhaps TRBD2 as D (5 bases). Trimming shortened V by 6 bases and J by 4 bases, and 17 bases separated the two germline ends. The germline CDR1 and CDR2 sequences are MNHEY and SMNVEV (reference sequence). The CDR3 is 15 amino acids. The CDR3 loop is CASRRVAGPPDTQYF. DNA of the CDR3: TGTGCCAGCAGGAGGGTGGCCGGGCCACCAGATACGCAGTATTTT.

The chain uses TRBV4-1 and TRBJ1-3; the D is unclear. The CDR3 length is 15 residues. The germline V and J ends were trimmed by 0 bases and 0 bases, with 6 bases remaining between them. Germline assignment: CDR1 MGHRA and CDR2 YSYEKL. The chain's CDR3 is CASSQELPSGNTIYF. In DNA form, the CDR3 reads TGCGCCAGCAGCCAAGAATTACCCTCTGGAAACACCATATATTTT.

V and J are TRBV6-5 and TRBJ2-7, with D perhaps matching TRBD1 or TRBD2 (5 bases each). The germline CDR1 and CDR2 sequences are MNHEY and SVGAGI. Trimming cost V 2 bases and J 0 bases, with 11 bases left between them. This CDR3 is 15 amino acids long. The CDR3 sequence is CASSYEGFGSYEQYF. In nucleotides, the CDR3 is TGTGCCAGCAGTTACGAGGGGTTTGGCTCCTACGAGCAGTACTTC.

V gene TRBV5-1 combines with J gene TRBJ1-2; D is ambiguous. The CDR3 length is 14 residues. Trimming took off 0 bases at V and 5 bases at J, with 11 bases between the two ends. Germline-derived CDR1 and CDR2 are SGHRS and YFSETQ. Here the CDR3 DNA reads TGCGCCAGCAGCTTGGCCGCCAGGAATTATGGCTACACCTTC. It encodes CASSLAARNYGYTF.

This chain connects TRBV5-1 to TRBJ1-1; D is possibly TRBD1 (5 bases). V was cut by 0 bases and J by 1 base, with 10 bases left in between. Germline V CDR1 and CDR2: SGHRS, YFSETQ. The CDR3 is 15 residues long. The CDR3: CASSLVVGTNTEAFF. The CDR3 DNA reads TGCGCCAGCAGCTTGGTCGTGGGGACGAACACTGAAGCTTTCTTT.

This chain connects TRBV27 to TRBJ2-7; D is unclear. CDR1 is MNHEY, CDR2 SMNVEV, per germline (reference sequence). V was clipped by 2 bases and J by 0 bases, with 5 bases between them. There are 13 residues in the CDR3. The CDR3 spells CASSLIPSYEQYF. CDR3 nucleotide sequence: TGTGCCAGCAGTTTAATCCCCTCCTACGAGCAGTACTTC.

This clone was observed a single time. The chain recombines TRBV4-1 with TRBJ1-5, with D perhaps TRBD1 (6 bases). There are 16 residues in the CDR3. CDR1 and CDR2 (germline): MGHRA, YSYEKL. V lost 5 bases and J 4 bases, leaving 18 bases between the germline ends. CDR3 coding DNA: TGCGCCAGCAGCTCCACCTCTGGGGGCCAGAATCAGCCCCAGCATTTT. Amino acids: CASSSTSGGQNQPQHF.

This rearrangement joins TRBV5-1 to TRBJ2-2, with TRBD1 identical over 7 bases. The V and J ends lost 5 bases and 0 bases, in that order; junction bases with no gene match: 4. Germline CDR1 is SGHRS and CDR2 is YFSETQ. The CDR3 is 15 amino acids. CDR3 in amino acids: CASSRDSANTGELFF. In nucleotides, the CDR3 is TGCGCCAGCAGTCGGGACAGCGCGAACACCGGGGAGCTGTTTTTT.

The table lists this clone with a count of one. This chain links TRBV7-6 with TRBJ2-1; 10 nucleotides align to TRBD2. Germline V gives CDR1 SGHVS, CDR2 FNYEAQ. The trim removed 2 bases at V and 4 bases at J, leaving 11 bases unmatched. The length of the CDR3 is 18 residues. The CDR3 loop reads CASSLFSQRGGPYNEQFF. CDR3 sequence (DNA): TGTGCCAGCAGCTTATTTTCCCAGCGGGGGGGTCCATACAATGAGCAGTTCTTC.

This sequence joins TRBV4-1 and TRBJ1-3; no firm D call. The germline CDR1 and CDR2 sequences are MGHRA and YSYEKL. The CDR3 sequence is 16 residues long. V was trimmed by 4 bases and J by 0 bases, leaving 13 bases between them. The CDR3 nucleotides are TGCGCCAGCAGCCCCCGGGAGGTTGGCTCTGGAAACACCATATATTTT. Translating it yields CASSPREVGSGNTIYF.

V gene TRBV5-1 combines with J gene TRBJ1-3; a possible D gene is TRBD1 (6 bases). V was shortened by 0 bases and J by 5 bases, with 18 bases between the two germline ends. The CDR3 is 17 residues long. CDR1 and CDR2 (germline): SGHRS, YFSETQ. CDR3 protein: CASSLAVGGIARNTIYF. The CDR3 bases are TGCGCCAGCAGCTTGGCAGTCGGGGGCATAGCCCGAAACACCATATATTTT.

V and J are TRBV4-1 and TRBJ2-7, with D perhaps assigned TRBD1 or TRBD2 (5 bases each). Germline CDR1 is MGHRA and CDR2 is YSYEKL. Trimming pared 0 bases from V and 2 bases from J, leaving 11 bases between. The CDR3 has 15 residues. As DNA, the CDR3 is TGCGCCAGCAGCCAAGACAGGGAGCTACCCTACGAGCAGTACTTC. This codes for CASSQDRELPYEQYF.

The rearrangement uses TRBV6-5 and TRBJ1-3; possibly TRBD1 for D (5 bases). Trimming removed 6 bases from V and 4 bases from J, with 13 bases in between. The germline V gene encodes CDR1 MNHEY and CDR2 SVGAGI. The CDR3 has 14 residues. CDR3: CASSTDTEGNTIYF. CDR3 bases: TGTGCCAGCAGCACGGACACGGAGGGAAACACCATATATTTT.

The V call is TRBV5-8, the J call TRBJ1-5; a weak D match, TRBD1 (5 bases). The CDR3 loop spans 13 amino acids. Germline V gene data show CDR1 as SGHTS and CDR2 as YDEGEE. V was pared by 4 bases and J by 9 bases, with 14 bases between. This CDR3 is CASSQDSGTPQHF. CDR3 nucleotide sequence: TGTGCCAGCAGCCAAGATTCAGGGACGCCCCAGCATTTT. Full variable domain (missing parts from reference TRBV5-8 and TRBJ1-5): EAGVTQSPTHLIKTRGQQATLRCSPISGHTSVYWYQQALGLGLQFLLWYDEGEERNRGNFPPRFSGRQFPNYSSELNVNALELEDSALYLCASSQDSGTPQHFGDGTRLSIL.

The gene calls are TRBV7-7 and TRBJ2-1; 8 nucleotides agree with TRBD1. CDR1 is SSHAT, CDR2 FNYEAQ, per germline (reference sequence). The junction had 4 bases not matched to a gene; V was cut back by 5 bases and J by 4 bases. CDR3 size: 14 residues. CDR3: CASSRGQEYNEQFF. The CDR3, as DNA: TGTGCCAGCAGCAGGGGACAGGAGTACAATGAGCAGTTCTTC.

This clone turned up a few times. The gene calls are TRBV13 and TRBJ2-7; perhaps TRBD1 as D (6 bases). Trimming pared 5 bases from V and 5 bases from J, leaving 13 bases between. This CDR3 region has 13 residues. Looked up from germline, CDR1 is PRHDT and CDR2 is FYEKMQ (reference sequence). The CDR3 reads CASSGVGAHEQYF. The CDR3 DNA follows: TGTGCCAGCAGCGGTGTGGGGGCCCACGAGCAGTACTTC. The full variable domain, its missing parts supplied by reference TRBV13 and TRBJ2-7, is AAGVIQSPRHLIKEKRETATLKCYPIPRHDTVYWYQQGPGQDPQFLISFYEKMQSDKGSIPDRFSAQQFSDYHSELNMSSLELGDSALYFCASSGVGAHEQYFGPGTRLTVT.

The genes are TRBV6-8 and TRBJ1-3; D uncertain. This CDR3 region has 15 residues. V lost 6 bases and J 3 bases, leaving 15 bases between the germline ends. The germline V gene encodes CDR1 MNHGY and CDR2 SAAAGT. Written as DNA, the CDR3 is TGTGCCAGCAGGTACAATCGGGTATTTGGAAACACCATATATTTT. Translation gives CASRYNRVFGNTIYF.

This chain links TRBV18 with TRBJ1-4; D call uncertain. This CDR3 comprises 14 residues. The germline CDR1 and CDR2 sequences are KGHSH and LQKENI. Trimming took 3 bases from V and 0 from J, leaving 5 bases between them. CDR3 loop: CASSPTATNEKLFF. The CDR3 coding sequence is TGTGCCAGCTCACCGACTGCAACTAATGAAAAACTGTTTTTT.

The chain is built from TRBV19 and TRBJ2-7; a weak D match, TRBD2 (6 bases). There are 13 residues in the CDR3. In germline, CDR1 is LNHDA, CDR2 SQIVND (reference sequence). V was clipped by 3 bases and J by 7 bases, with 13 bases between them. CDR3 region: CASSMGLDGEQYF. The CDR3 nucleotides are TGTGCCAGTAGTATGGGACTGGATGGGGAGCAGTACTTC.